A selection of T cell receptor beta chains follows, all from one sample in a study of OX40 agonist ivuxolimab in advanced cancers. Repertoires were generated with immunoSEQ multiplex PCR, while TCRdb's copy carries only in-frame clones and drops some. The sample comprises approximately 70,000 clones, more than 70% of which are singletons, and 5.5% to 7% rests with the top ten. Source: CD4+ or CD8+ T cells sorted from blood, taken in a trial of the OX40 agonist ivuxolimab. These receptors all come from an adult with an advanced solid tumor such as melanoma, head and neck, liver or kidney cancer. CDR3s leave out the opening cysteine and the closing phenylalanine or tryptophan. The D gene is left open where the match is weak. Size values are once, few and many counts, or a class for expanded clones, and some rows have none.

TRBJ2-1 - TRBV7-2 TRBD2 ASRKGRGGNNEQF
TRBJ1-5 - TRBV19 - ASSTKGGGNQPQH
- - TRBV5-1 - ASSLKGFYEQY
TRBJ1-1 - TRBV15 - ATSRGGRVDGTEAF
TRBJ1-3 - TRBV11-1 - ASSSAGGNTIY
TRBJ2-7 - TRBV6-5 - ASSRGSYEQY
TRBJ2-5 - TRBV5-1 TRBD1 ASSLAIGQGDLETQY
TRBJ2-2 - TRBV10-3 - AISVATGQNTGELF
TRBJ2-7 - TRBV5-4 - ASSWGRTYEQY
TRBJ1-1 - TRBV6-6 - ASSYEGEAF
TRBJ2-7 - TRBV6-1 TRBD1 ASTIGTGSYEQY
TRBJ1-1 - TRBV11-2 - ASSVRQNTEAF
TRBJ2-5 - TRBV2 - ARKLEETQY
TRBJ2-5 - TRBV7-2 TRBD1 ASSLGRGRAETQY
TRBJ2-3 - TRBV7-9 - ASSLGTSNTDTQY
TRBJ2-7 - TRBV5-1 - ASSPGYYEQY
TRBJ1-2 - TRBV29-1 TRBD1 SGDDRGHGYT
TRBJ1-1 - TRBV5-4 - ASSPGGLAEAF
TRBJ1-5 - TRBV18 - ASSYIGPGAGENQPQH
TRBJ1-1 - TRBV19 TRBD1 ASRQDRDTEAF
TRBJ1-1 - TRBV7-9 - ASSPLTTGNTEAF
TRBJ2-1 - TRBV19 - ASSIGDNEQF
TRBJ1-2 - TRBV4-3 - ASSQEQGLGYT
TRBJ2-1 - TRBV9 - ASSVGGGAYNEQF
TRBJ1-1 few TRBV5-4 - ASRGRGTEAF
TRBJ2-3 - TRBV5-1 - ASRSDGGSTDTQY
TRBJ2-7 - TRBV6-5 - ASNRQDRTTQY
TRBJ2-7 few TRBV7-9 - ASSFDGALSYEQY
TRBJ1-4 few TRBV5-1 - ASSFEDSQEKLF
TRBJ2-7 - TRBV6-4 - ASSAPYEQY
TRBJ2-1 - TRBV5-1 TRBD2 ASSPEGTSGLYNEQF
TRBJ1-1 once TRBV7-9 - ASSNMRGVAEAF
TRBJ2-2 - TRBV13 - ASSVSRLKGSTGELF
TRBJ2-3 once TRBV6-5 TRBD2 ASSPTGGSTDTQY
TRBJ1-1 - TRBV5-1 TRBD1 ASSFDRVGTEAF
TRBJ2-1 - TRBV10-3 - AISGQTKGVGVF
TRBJ1-6 - TRBV11-2 - ASSLGYIYSPLH
TRBJ1-1 - TRBV7-9 - ASSLGTVESEAF
TRBJ1-5 - TRBV5-8 TRBD1 ASSGQGRQPQH
TRBJ2-7 - TRBV7-2 TRBD1 ASSLAGRQGASYEQY
TRBJ2-1 few TRBV7-8 TRBD1 ASSLGTGYNEQF
TRBJ1-4 few TRBV7-2 TRBD1 ASGTGGNEKLF
TRBJ2-1 - TRBV5-1 TRBD2 ASSFSPSGGPGHNEQF
TRBJ2-6 - TRBV29-1 - SVEWAGDLSGANVLT
TRBJ1-6 - TRBV5-6 TRBD1 ASSSVDRDGSPLH
TRBJ1-5 - TRBV5-6 - ASSLKGISQPQH
TRBJ2-7 - TRBV9 TRBD1 ASSPRMGQGADEQY
TRBJ2-3 - TRBV13 TRBD1 ASLGQGFTDTQY
TRBJ2-7 - TRBV5-5 - ASSLRRDTLLVSYEQY
TRBJ2-7 - TRBV6-5 - ASRFWGGGHEQY
TRBJ2-5 - TRBV28 TRBD1 ASRGTGAGRETQY
TRBJ1-4 - TRBV30 - AWSSEVLGRRF
TRBJ1-1 - TRBV19 - ASRRQTGYGSTEAF
TRBJ2-1 - TRBV28 - ASSNYNEQF
TRBJ2-5 - TRBV7-9 - ASSLVTGAQETQY
TRBJ2-1 - TRBV29-1 - SVEEYRDREQF
TRBJ2-7 once TRBV21-1 - ASSKAVLAGGYEQY
TRBJ1-4 - TRBV5-1 - ASSLVGNGNEKLF
TRBJ1-5 - TRBV4-2 - ASSQEWREGQPQH
TRBJ2-5 - TRBV9 - ASSVDGSWEETQY